This is a list of T cell receptor beta chains from one sample in a study of blood T cell repertoires in COVID-19. Profiled with immunoSEQ multiplex PCR; TCRdb holds only in-frame clones, not every one. The data hold about 170,000 clones, with 84% observed a single time. Material for sequencing was peripheral blood. Receptors were obtained from a woman of 80 years or more with COVID-19, enrolled during active disease. The CDR3 runs from the conserved cysteine through the conserved F or W.

J | V | CDR3
TRBJ2-1 | TRBV2 | CASSELGLAGGGQFF
TRBJ1-5 | TRBV18 | CASSTGYNQPQHF
TRBJ2-7 | TRBV2 | CASNKYYEQYF
TRBJ2-3 | TRBV7-2 | CASSFKGADTQYF
TRBJ1-1 | TRBV30 | CAWSVRGSTEAFF
TRBJ2-3 | TRBV6-4 | CASSQAREGTQYF
TRBJ2-2 | TRBV5-1 | CASSLVLVGTGELFF
TRBJ1-2 | TRBV19 | CASSPREGYYGYTF
TRBJ1-6 | TRBV30 | CACGQGYNSPLHF
TRBJ1-2 | TRBV29-1 | CSAAGGAGYTF
TRBJ1-5 | TRBV19 | CASSRLGQTHSNQPQHF
TRBJ1-5 | TRBV6-2/TRBV6-3 | CASSFQVGNQPQHF